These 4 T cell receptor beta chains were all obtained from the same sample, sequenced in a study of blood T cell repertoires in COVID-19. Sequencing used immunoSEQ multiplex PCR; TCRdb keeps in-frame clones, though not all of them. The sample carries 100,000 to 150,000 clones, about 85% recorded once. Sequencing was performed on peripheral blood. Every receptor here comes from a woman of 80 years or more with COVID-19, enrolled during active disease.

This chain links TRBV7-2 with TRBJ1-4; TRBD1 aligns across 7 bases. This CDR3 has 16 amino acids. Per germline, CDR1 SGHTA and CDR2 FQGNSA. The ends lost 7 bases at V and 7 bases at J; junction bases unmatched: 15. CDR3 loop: CASTSSGTVRGEKLFF. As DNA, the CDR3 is TGTGCCAGCACCTCCTCCGGGACAGTGCGAGGTGAAAAACTGTTTTTT.

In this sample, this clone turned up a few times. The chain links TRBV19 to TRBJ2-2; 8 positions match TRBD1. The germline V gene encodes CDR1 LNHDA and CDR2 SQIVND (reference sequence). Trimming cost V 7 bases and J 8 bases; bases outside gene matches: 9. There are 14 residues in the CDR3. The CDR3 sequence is CASTPQGVAGELFF. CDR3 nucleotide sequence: TGTGCCAGTACCCCACAGGGGGTCGCGGGGGAGCTGTTTTTT.

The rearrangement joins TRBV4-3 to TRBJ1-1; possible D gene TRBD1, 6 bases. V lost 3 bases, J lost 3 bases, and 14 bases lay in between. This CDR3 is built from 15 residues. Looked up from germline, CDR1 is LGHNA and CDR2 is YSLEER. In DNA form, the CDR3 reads TGCGCCAGCAGCCATAACAGGGATAGGGACACTGAAGCTTTCTTT. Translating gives CASSHNRDRDTEAFF.

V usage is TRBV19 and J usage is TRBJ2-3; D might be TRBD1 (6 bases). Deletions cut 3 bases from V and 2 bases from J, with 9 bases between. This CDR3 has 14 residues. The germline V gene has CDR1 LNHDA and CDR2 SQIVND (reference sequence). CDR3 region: CASSMRGYTDTQYF. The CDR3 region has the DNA TGTGCCAGTAGTATGAGGGGGTACACAGATACGCAGTATTTT.